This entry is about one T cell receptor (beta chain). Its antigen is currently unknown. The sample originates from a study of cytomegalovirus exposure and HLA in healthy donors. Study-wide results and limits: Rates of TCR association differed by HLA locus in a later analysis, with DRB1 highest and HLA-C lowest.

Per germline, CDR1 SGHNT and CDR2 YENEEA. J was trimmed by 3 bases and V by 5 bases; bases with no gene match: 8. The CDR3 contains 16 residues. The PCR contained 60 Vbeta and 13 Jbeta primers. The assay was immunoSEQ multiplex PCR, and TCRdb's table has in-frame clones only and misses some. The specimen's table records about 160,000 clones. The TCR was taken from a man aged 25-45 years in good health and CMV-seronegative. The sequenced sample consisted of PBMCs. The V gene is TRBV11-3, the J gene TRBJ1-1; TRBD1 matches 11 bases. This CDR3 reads CASSAMGQGDYTEAFF. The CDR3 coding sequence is TGTGCCAGCAGCGCCATGGGACAGGGGGATTACACTGAAGCTTTCTTT.